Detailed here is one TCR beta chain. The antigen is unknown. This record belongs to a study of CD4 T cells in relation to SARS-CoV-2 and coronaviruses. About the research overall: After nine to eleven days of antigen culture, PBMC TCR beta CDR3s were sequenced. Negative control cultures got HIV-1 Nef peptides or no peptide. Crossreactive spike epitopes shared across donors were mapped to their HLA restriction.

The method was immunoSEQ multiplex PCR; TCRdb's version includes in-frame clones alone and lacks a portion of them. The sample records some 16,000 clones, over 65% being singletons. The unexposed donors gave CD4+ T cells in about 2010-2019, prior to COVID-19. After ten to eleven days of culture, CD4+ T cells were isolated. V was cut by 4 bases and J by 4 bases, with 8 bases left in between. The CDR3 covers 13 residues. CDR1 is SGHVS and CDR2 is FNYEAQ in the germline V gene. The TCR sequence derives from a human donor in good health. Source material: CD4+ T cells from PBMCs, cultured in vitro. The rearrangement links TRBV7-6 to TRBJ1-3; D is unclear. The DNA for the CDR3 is TGTGCCAGCAGCTCGGGTCCAGGAAACACCATATATTTT. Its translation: CASSSGPGNTIYF.